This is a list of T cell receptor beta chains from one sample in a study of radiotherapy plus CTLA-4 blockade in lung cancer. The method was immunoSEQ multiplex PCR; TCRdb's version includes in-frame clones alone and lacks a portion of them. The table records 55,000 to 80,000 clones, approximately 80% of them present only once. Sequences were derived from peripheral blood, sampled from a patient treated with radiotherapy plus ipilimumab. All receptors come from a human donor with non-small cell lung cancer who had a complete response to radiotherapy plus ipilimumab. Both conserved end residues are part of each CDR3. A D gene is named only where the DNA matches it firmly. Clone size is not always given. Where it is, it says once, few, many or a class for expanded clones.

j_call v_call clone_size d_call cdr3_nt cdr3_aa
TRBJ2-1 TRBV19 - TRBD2 TGTGCCAGTAGTAGGGGGACTAGTACCTCCTACAATGAGCAGTTCTTC CASSRGTSTSYNEQFF
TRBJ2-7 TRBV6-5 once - TGTGCCAGCAGTCCGGTGTTGGGGGTTCTCGAGCAGTACTTC CASSPVLGVLEQYF
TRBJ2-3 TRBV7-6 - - TGTGCCAGCAGCCCAACGGGGGCCCTTGGTACGCAGTATTTT CASSPTGALGTQYF
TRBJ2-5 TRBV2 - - TGTGCCAGCAGTGAGGCGCCGGGGGTACAAGAGACCCAGTACTTC CASSEAPGVQETQYF
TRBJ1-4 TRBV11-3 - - TGTGCCAGCAGCCACGGGGACGCCGCAACTAATGAAAAACTGTTTTTT CASSHGDAATNEKLFF
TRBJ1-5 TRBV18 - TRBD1 TGTGCCAGCTCACCACAGGGACAGGGAAATCAGCCCCAGCATTTT CASSPQGQGNQPQHF
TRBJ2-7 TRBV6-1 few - TGTGCCAGCAGTGTCGGAGGATTCTACGAGCAGTACTTC CASSVGGFYEQYF
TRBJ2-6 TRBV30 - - TGTGCCTGGAGCCATGCAGTCTCTGGGGCCAACGTCCTGACTTTC CAWSHAVSGANVLTF
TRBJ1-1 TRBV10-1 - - TGCGCCAGCAGTGAAGGAGGGGGCACTGAAGCTTTCTTT CASSEGGGTEAFF
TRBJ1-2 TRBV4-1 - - TGCGCCAGCAGCCAAGATTTGCGTGGCTACACCTTC CASSQDLRGYTF
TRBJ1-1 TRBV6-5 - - TGTGCCAGCAGTTACTTTGGGACAACTGAAGCTTTCTTT CASSYFGTTEAFF
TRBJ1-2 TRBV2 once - TGTGCCAGCAGTGATAGGCAGAGAGTTAACTATGGCTACACCTTC CASSDRQRVNYGYTF
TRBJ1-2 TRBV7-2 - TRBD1 TGTGCCAGCAGCCCGGGACAGGGGGAAACGGATGGCTACACCTTC CASSPGQGETDGYTF
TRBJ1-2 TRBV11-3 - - TGTGCCAGCAGCTCGGAAACCAGGGCTGGCTACACCTTC CASSSETRAGYTF
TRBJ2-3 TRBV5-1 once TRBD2 TGCGCCAGCAGCTTTGAAGCGGGGTCGGCGGATACGCAGTATTTT CASSFEAGSADTQYF
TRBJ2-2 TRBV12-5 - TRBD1 TGTGCTAGTGGTTTCCGGGACAGGTACACCGGGGAGCTGTTTTTT CASGFRDRYTGELFF
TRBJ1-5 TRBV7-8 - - TGTGCCAGCAGCCCCGAGAGCTTGACGGGCCAGCATTTT CASSPESLTGQHF
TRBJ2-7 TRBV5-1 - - TGCGCCAGCAGCTTGGAGTGGCAGGGGATCGAGCAGTACTTC CASSLEWQGIEQYF
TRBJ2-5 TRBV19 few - TGTGCCAGTAGTACCCTCCGGGCCAACCAAGAGACCCAGTACTTC CASSTLRANQETQYF
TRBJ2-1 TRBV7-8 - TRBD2 TGTGCCAGCAGCTCACGGAGCGGGAGCTTGAATGAGCAGTTCTTC CASSSRSGSLNEQFF
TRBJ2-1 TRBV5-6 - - TGTGCCAGCAGTAGGGACGGCAATGAGCAGTTCTTC CASSRDGNEQFF
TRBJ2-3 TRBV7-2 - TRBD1 TGTGCCAGCAAAACACCCGGGACAGCAAGCACAGATACGCAGTATTTT CASKTPGTASTDTQYF